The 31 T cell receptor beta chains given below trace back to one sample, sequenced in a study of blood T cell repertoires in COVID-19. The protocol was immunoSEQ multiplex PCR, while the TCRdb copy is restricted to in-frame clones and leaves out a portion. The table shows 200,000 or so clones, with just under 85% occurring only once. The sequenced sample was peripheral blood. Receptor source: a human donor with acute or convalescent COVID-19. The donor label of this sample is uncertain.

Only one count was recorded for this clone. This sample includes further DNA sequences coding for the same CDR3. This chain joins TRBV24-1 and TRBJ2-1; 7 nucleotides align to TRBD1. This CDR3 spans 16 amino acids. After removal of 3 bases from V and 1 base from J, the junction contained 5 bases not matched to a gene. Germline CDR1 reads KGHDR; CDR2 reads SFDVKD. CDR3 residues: CATSDPSGGSYNEQFF. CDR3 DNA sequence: TGTGCCACCAGTGATCCTTCAGGGGGTTCCTACAATGAGCAGTTCTTC.

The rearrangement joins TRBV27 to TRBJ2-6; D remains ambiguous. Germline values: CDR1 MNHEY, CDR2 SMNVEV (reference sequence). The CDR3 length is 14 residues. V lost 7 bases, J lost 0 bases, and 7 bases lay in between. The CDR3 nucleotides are TGTGCCAGCACTTCACACTCTGGGGCCAACGTCCTGACTTTC. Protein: CASTSHSGANVLTF.

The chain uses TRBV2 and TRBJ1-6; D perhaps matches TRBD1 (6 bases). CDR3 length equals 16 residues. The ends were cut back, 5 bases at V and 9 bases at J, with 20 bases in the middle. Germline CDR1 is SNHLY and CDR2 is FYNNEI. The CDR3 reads CASSRTAVRGGSPLHF. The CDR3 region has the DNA TGTGCCAGCAGTCGGACAGCGGTAAGGGGGGGTTCACCCCTCCACTTT.

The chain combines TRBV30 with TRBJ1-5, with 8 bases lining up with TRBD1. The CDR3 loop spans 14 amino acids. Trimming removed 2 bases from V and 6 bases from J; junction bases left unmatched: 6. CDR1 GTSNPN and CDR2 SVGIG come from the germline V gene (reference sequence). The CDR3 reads CAWSLTGGSQPQHF. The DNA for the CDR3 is TGTGCCTGGAGTCTTACAGGGGGAAGTCAGCCCCAGCATTTT.

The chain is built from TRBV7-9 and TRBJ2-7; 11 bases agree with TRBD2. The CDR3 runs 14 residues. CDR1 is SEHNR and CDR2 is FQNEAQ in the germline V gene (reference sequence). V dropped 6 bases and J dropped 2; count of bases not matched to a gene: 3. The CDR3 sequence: CASRTSGDTYEQYF. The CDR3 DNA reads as TGTGCCAGCAGGACTAGCGGGGATACCTACGAGCAGTACTTC.

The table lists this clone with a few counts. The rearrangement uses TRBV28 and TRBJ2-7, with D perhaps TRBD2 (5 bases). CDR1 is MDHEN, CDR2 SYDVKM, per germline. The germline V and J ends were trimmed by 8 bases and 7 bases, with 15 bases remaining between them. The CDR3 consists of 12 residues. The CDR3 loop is CASGLGVGEQYF. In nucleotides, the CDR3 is TGTGCCAGCGGGCTCGGGGTTGGAGAGCAGTACTTC. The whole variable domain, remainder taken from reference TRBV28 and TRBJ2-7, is DVKVTQSSRYLVKRTGEKVFLECVQDMDHENMFWYRQDPGLGLRLIYFSYDVKMKEKGDIPEGYSVSREKKERFSLILESASTNQTSMYLCASGLGVGEQYFGPGTRLTVT.

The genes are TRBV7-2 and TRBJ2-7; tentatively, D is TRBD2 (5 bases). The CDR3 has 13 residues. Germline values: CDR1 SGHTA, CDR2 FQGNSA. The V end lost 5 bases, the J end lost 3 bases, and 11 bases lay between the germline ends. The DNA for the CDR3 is TGTGCCAGCAGCACTTCTAGCCACTACGAGCAGTACTTC. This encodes CASSTSSHYEQYF. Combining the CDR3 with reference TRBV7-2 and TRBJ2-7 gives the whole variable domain GAGVSQSPSNKVTEKGKDVELRCDPISGHTALYWYRQSLGQGLEFLIYFQGNSAPDKSGLPSDRFSAERTGGSVSTLTIQRTQQEDSAVYLCASSTSSHYEQYFGPGTRLTVT.

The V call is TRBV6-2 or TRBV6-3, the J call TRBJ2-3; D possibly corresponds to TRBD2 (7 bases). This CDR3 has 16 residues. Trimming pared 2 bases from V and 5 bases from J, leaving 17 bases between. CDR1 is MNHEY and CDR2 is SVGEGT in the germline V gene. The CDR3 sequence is CASSYGGGAQQDTQYF. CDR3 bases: TGTGCCAGCAGTTACGGTGGGGGGGCGCAACAAGATACGCAGTATTTT.

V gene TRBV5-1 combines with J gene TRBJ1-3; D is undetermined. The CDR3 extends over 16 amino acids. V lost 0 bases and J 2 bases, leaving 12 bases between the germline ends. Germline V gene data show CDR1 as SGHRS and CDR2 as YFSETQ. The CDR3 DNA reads TGCGCCAGCAGCTTGGCCAAATCGGAGGCTGGAAACACCATATATTTT. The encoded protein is CASSLAKSEAGNTIYF.

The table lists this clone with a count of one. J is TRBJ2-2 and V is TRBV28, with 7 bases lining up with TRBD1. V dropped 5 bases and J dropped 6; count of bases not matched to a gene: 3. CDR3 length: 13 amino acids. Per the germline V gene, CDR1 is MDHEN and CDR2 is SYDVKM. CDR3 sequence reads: CASSEGAAGELFF. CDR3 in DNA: TGTGCCAGCAGTGAGGGGGCAGCCGGGGAGCTGTTTTTT.

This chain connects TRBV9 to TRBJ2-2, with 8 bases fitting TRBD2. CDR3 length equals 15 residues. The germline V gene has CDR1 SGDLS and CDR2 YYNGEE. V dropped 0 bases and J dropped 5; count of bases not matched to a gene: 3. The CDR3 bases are TGTGCCAGCAGCGTAGAAAGCGGGGGAACCGGGGAGCTGTTTTTT. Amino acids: CASSVESGGTGELFF.

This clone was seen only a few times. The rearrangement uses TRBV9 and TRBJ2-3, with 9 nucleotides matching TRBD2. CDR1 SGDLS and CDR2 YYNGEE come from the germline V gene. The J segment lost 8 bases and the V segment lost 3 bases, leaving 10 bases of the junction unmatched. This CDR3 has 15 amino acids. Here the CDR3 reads CASSAGTSPAATQYF. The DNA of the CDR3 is TGTGCCAGCAGCGCCGGGACTAGCCCGGCGGCTACGCAGTATTTT.

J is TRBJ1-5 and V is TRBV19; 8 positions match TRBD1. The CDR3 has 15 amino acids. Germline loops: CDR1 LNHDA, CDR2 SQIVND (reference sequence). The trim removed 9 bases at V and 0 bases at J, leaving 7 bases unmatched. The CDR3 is CASQDRGISNQPQHF. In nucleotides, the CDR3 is TGTGCCAGCCAAGACAGGGGAATTAGCAATCAGCCCCAGCATTTT.

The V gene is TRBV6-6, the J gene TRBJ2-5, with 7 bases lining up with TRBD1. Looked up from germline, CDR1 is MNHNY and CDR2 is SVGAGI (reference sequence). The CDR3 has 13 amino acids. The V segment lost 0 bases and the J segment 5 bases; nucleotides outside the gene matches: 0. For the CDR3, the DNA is TGTGCCAGCAGTTACTCCAGGGGGGAGACCCAGTACTTC. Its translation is CASSYSRGETQYF.

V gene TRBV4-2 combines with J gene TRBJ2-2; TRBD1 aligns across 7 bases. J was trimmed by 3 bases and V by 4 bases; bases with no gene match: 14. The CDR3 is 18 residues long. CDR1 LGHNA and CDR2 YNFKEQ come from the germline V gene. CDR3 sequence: CASSLIKGAGTDTGELFF. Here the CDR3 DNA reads TGTGCCAGCAGCCTTATAAAGGGGGCAGGGACGGACACCGGGGAGCTGTTTTTT.

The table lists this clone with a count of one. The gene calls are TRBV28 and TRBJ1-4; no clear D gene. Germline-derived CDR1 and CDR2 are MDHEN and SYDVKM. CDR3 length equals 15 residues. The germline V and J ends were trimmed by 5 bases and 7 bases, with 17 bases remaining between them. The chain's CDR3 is CASSIPLGLSEKLFF. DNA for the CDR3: TGTGCCAGCAGTATCCCGCTGGGCCTTAGTGAAAAACTGTTTTTT.

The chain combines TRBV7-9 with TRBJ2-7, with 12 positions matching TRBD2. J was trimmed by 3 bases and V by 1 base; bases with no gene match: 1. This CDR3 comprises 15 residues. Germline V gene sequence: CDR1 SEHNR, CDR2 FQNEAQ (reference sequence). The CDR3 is CASSLVGLAGYEQYF. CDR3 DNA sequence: TGTGCCAGCAGCTTAGTGGGACTAGCGGGCTACGAGCAGTACTTC.

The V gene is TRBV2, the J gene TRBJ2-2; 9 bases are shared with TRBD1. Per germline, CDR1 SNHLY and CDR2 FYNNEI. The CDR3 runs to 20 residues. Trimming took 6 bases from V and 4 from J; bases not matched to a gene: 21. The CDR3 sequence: CASRGPLWAGQGLGTGELFF. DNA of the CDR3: TGTGCCAGCAGGGGTCCTCTTTGGGCGGGACAGGGTTTAGGCACCGGGGAGCTGTTTTTT.

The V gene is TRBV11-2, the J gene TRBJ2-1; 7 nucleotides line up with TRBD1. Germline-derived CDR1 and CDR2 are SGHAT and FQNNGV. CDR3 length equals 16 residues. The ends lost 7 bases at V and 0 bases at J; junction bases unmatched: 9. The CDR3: CASTPADRSSYNEQFF. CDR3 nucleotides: TGTGCCAGCACCCCGGCGGACAGGAGCTCCTACAATGAGCAGTTCTTC.

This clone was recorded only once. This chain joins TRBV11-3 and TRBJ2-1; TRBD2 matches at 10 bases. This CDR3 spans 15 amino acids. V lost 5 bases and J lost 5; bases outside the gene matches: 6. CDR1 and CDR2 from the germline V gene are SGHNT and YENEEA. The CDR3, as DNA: TGTGCCAGCAGCCCGTTTGGACTAGCGGACAATGAGCAGTTCTTC. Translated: CASSPFGLADNEQFF.

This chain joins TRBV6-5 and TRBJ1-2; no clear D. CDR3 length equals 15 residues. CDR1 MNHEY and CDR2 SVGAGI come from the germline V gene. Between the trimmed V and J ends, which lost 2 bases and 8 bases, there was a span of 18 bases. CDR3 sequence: CASSYEDGRIEGYTF. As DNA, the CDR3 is TGTGCCAGCAGTTACGAAGACGGGAGGATAGAGGGCTACACCTTC.

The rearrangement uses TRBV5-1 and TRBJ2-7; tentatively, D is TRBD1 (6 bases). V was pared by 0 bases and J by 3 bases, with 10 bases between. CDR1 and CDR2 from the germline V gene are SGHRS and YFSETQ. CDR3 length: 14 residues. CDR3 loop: CASSLAGQIYEQYF. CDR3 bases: TGCGCCAGCAGCTTGGCCGGACAGATCTACGAGCAGTACTTC.

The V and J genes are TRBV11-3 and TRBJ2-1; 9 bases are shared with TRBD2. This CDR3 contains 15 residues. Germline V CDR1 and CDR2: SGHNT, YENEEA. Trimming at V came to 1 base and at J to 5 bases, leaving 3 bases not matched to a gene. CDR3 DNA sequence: TGTGCCAGCAGCTTAGGGACTAGCGATCACAATGAGCAGTTCTTC. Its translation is CASSLGTSDHNEQFF.

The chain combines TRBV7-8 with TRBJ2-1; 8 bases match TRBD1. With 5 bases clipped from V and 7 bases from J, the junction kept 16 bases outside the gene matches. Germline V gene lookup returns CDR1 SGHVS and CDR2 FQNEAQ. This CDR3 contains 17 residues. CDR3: CASSINPSRQGANEQFF. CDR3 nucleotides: TGTGCCAGCAGCATTAATCCTTCGAGGCAGGGGGCAAATGAGCAGTTCTTC.

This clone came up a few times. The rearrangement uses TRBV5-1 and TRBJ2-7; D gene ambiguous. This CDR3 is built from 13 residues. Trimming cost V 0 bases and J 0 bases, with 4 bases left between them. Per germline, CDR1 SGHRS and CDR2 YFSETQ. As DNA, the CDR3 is TGCGCCAGCAGCTTGGTCAGCTCCTACGAGCAGTACTTC. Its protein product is CASSLVSSYEQYF. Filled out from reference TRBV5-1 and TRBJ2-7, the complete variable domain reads KAGVTQTPRYLIKTRGQQVTLSCSPISGHRSVSWYQQTPGQGLQFLFEYFSETQRNKGNFPGRFSGRQFSNSRSEMNVSTLELGDSALYLCASSLVSSYEQYFGPGTRLTVT.

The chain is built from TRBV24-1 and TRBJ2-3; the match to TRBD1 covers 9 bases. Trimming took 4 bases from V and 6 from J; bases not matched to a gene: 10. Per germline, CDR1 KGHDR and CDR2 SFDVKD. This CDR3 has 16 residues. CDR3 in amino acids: CATSDPGQGVFDTQYF. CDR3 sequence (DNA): TGTGCCACCAGTGACCCGGGACAGGGTGTTTTTGATACGCAGTATTTT.

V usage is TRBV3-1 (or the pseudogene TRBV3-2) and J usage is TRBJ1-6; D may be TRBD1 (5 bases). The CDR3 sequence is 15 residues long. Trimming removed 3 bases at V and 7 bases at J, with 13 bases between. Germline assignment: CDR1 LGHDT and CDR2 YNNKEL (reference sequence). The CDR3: CASSHGAQGNSPLHF. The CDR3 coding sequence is TGTGCCAGCAGCCATGGGGCCCAAGGAAATTCACCCCTCCACTTT.

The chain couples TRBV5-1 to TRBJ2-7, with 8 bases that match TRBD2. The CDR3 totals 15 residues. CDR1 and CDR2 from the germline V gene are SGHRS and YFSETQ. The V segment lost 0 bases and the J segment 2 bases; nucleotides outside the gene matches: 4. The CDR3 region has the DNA TGCGCCAGCAGCTTGGAGGGCGGGGGGACCTACGAGCAGTACTTC. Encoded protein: CASSLEGGGTYEQYF.

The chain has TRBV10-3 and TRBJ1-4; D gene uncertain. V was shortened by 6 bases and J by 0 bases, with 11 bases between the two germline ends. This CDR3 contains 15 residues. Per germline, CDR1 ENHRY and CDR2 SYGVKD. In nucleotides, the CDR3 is TGTGCCATCAGCCCCGACGGGGCAACTAATGAAAAACTGTTTTTT. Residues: CAISPDGATNEKLFF.

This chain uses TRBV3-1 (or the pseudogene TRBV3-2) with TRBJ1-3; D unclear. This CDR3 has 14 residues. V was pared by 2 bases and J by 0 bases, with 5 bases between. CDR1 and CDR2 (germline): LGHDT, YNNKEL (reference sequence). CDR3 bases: TGTGCCAGCAGCCAATCCAGCTCTGGAAACACCATATATTTT. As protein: CASSQSSSGNTIYF.

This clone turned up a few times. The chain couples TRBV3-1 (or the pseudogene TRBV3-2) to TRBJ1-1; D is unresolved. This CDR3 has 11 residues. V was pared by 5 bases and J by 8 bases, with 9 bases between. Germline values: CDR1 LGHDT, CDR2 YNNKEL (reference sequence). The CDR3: CASSANREAFF. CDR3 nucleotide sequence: TGTGCCAGCAGCGCCAACAGAGAAGCTTTCTTT.